This TCR beta chain emerged from a study of T cell changes during pregnancy in multiple sclerosis. V lost 6 bases to trimming and J lost 12 bases, with 18 bases between them. The CDR3 runs 13 residues. CDR1 is LNHDA, CDR2 SQIVND, per germline (reference sequence). Assay: immunoSEQ multiplex PCR; the TCRdb copy retains only in-frame clones and omits some. Seen here are nearly 40,000 clones, 85% to 95% observed once, and the top ten hold 0.78%. Material: CD4+ T cells from peripheral blood mononuclear cells, obtained before pregnancy. This TCR came from a female donor with multiple sclerosis, enrolled in a pregnancy study. The J gene is TRBJ2-1, the V gene TRBV19, with D possibly TRBD1 on 6 matching bases. CDR3 bases: TGTGCCAGTAGCCCACAGGGTTTAGGATCGCAGTTCTTC. Its protein is CASSPQGLGSQFF.